These 9 T cell receptor beta chains were sequenced from one sample in a study of blood T cell repertoires in COVID-19. The data were produced by immunoSEQ multiplex PCR, yet TCRdb's version contains in-frame clones alone and is incomplete. The profile shows 130,000 to 150,000 clones, around nine tenths of them singletons. The sample was peripheral blood. The source is a middle-aged woman with acute or convalescent COVID-19.

V gene TRBV20-1 combines with J gene TRBJ2-7; TRBD2 matches 8 bases. Germline V gives CDR1 DFQATT, CDR2 SNEGSKA (reference sequence). The length of the CDR3 is 12 residues. V dropped 3 bases and J dropped 7; count of bases not matched to a gene: 5. The CDR3 DNA follows: TGCAGTGCTAGTCCACGGGGGGGGGAGCAGTACTTC. Residues: CSASPRGGEQYF.

This sequence joins TRBV7-9 and TRBJ1-1; D might be TRBD1 (6 bases). The CDR3 consists of 14 residues. Germline lookup yields CDR1 SEHNR and CDR2 FQNEAQ (reference sequence). Trimming left V 6 bases short and J 7 bases short, with 18 bases between. The CDR3 region is CASSSSGTPSEAFF. The CDR3 DNA follows: TGTGCCAGCAGTTCCTCCGGGACACCTAGTGAAGCTTTCTTT.

This clone appeared a few times. V and J are TRBV6-4 and TRBJ2-1, with 8 bases lining up with TRBD1. Unmatched junction bases numbered 2, after V lost 5 bases and J lost 5 bases. The CDR3 has 13 residues. Germline loops: CDR1 MRHNA, CDR2 SNTAGT. CDR3 nucleotides: TGTGCCAGCAGTCAGGGGGCGGACAATGAGCAGTTCTTC. It codes for CASSQGADNEQFF.

The chain links TRBV6-2 or TRBV6-3 to TRBJ2-7; possibly TRBD2 for D (6 bases). The CDR3 is 15 residues long. Looked up from germline, CDR1 is MNHEY and CDR2 is SVGEGT. V shed 0 bases and J shed 2 bases, with 11 bases lying between them. The CDR3 sequence is CASSYSLAAAYEQYF. The CDR3 DNA is TGTGCCAGCAGTTACTCACTAGCCGCCGCCTACGAGCAGTACTTC.

This chain links TRBV3-1 (or the pseudogene TRBV3-2) with TRBJ2-1, with 7 bases that match TRBD2. Germline values: CDR1 LGHDT, CDR2 YNNKEL (reference sequence). The junction had 9 bases not matched to a gene; V was cut back by 4 bases and J by 3 bases. This CDR3 has 16 residues. Written as DNA, the CDR3 is TGTGCCAGCAGCCCTCTCGGGGGAGGGGTCTACAATGAGCAGTTCTTC. It translates to CASSPLGGGVYNEQFF.

The J gene is TRBJ2-5, the V gene TRBV28; the match to TRBD1 covers 7 bases. The CDR3 contains 13 residues. Germline V gene data show CDR1 as MDHEN and CDR2 as SYDVKM. J was trimmed by 7 bases and V by 5 bases; bases with no gene match: 7. CDR3 nucleotides: TGTGCCAGCAGTCAGAGACAGGGTCCGACCCAGTACTTC. Its protein is CASSQRQGPTQYF.

This clone was counted only a few times. The rearrangement uses TRBV30 and TRBJ1-6; D is unresolved. CDR3 length: 14 residues. Germline assignment: CDR1 GTSNPN and CDR2 SVGIG (reference sequence). The V and J ends lost 0 bases and 7 bases respectively, with 10 bases between them. The CDR3 DNA follows: TGTGCCTGGAGTGTAACAATGGGCAATTCACCCCTCCACTTT. Translated: CAWSVTMGNSPLHF.

The V gene is TRBV2, the J gene TRBJ1-2; D possibly corresponds to TRBD1 (5 bases). The CDR3 spans 11 residues. V lost 6 bases and J lost 7, with 9 bases in between. The germline V gene has CDR1 SNHLY and CDR2 FYNNEI. The DNA for the CDR3 is TGTGCCAGCAGCTTCGGGGGTGGCTACACCTTC. This encodes CASSFGGGYTF. Using reference TRBV2 and TRBJ1-2 for the parts outside the CDR3, the full variable domain is EPEVTQTPSHQVTQMGQEVILRCVPISNHLYFYWYRQILGQKVEFLVSFYNNEISEKSEIFDDQFSVERPDGSNFTLKIRSTKLEDSAMYFCASSFGGGYTFGSGTRLTVV.

This chain joins TRBV7-9 and TRBJ2-7; 13 nucleotides line up with TRBD2. The V gene end was trimmed by 5 bases and the J gene end by 2 bases; junction bases not matched to a gene: 21. CDR3 length: 21 residues. The germline V gene has CDR1 SEHNR and CDR2 FQNEAQ (reference sequence). The CDR3 DNA follows: TGTGCCAGCAGCAGCATTGGGACCACCGGGACTAGCGGGACCTTTACCTACGAGCAGTACTTC. Residues: CASSSIGTTGTSGTFTYEQYF. Drawing the rest from reference TRBV7-9 and TRBJ2-7, the complete variable domain is DTGVSQNPRHKITKRGQNVTFRCDPISEHNRLYWYRQTLGQGPEFLTYFQNEAQLEKSRLLSDRFSAERPKGSFSTLEIQRTEQGDSAMYLCASSSIGTTGTSGTFTYEQYFGPGTRLTVT.